This is a list of T cell receptor beta chains from one sample in a study of metastatic and nonmetastatic thyroid tumors. TCRdb recomputed clones from the PCR reads via MiXCR. Of about 93,000 clones listed, approximately 12% are singletons. Sequencing was done on a sample of blood. The receptors derive from a female donor with papillary thyroid cancer or a benign thyroid nodule (not recorded which). Some clones in this sample may be carry-over from other donors' samples. The CDR3 runs from the conserved cysteine through the conserved F or W. A D gene is named only where the DNA matches it firmly. The size entry is marked missing in some rows and otherwise reads once, few, many or a size class.

CDR3aa	CDR3nt	j_gene	v_gene	d_gene	abundance
CSITGLDNQPQHF	TGCAGTATAACAGGTTTGGACAATCAGCCCCAGCATTTT	TRBJ1-5	TRBV20-1	NA	many
CASSPISGPGTYTQYF	TGTGCCAGCAGCCCGATATCGGGACCCGGCACATATACGCAGTATTTT	TRBJ2-3	TRBV9	NA	NA
CSARRPPEDGPNYEQYF	TGCAGTGCTAGACGGCCACCGGAGGACGGCCCCAACTACGAGCAGTACTTC	TRBJ2-7	TRBV20-1	NA	many
CASCSPGLYTGELFF	TGTGCCAGCTGTTCTCCAGGGCTCTACACCGGGGAGCTGTTTTTT	TRBJ2-2	TRBV6-1	NA	many
CSAIGTSGTSTQYF	TGCAGTGCTATCGGGACTAGCGGGACCTCAACGCAGTATTTT	TRBJ2-3	TRBV20-1	TRBD2	many
CASTYEESPYGYTF	TGTGCCAGCACTTACGAGGAGAGTCCTTATGGCTACACCTTC	TRBJ1-2	TRBV28	NA	NA
CSARGTLGSGTTDTQYF	TGCAGTGCTAGAGGGACCCTTGGGAGCGGGACCACAGATACGCAGTATTTT	TRBJ2-3	TRBV20-1	TRBD2	many
CASSPTLASNEQFF	TGTGCCAGCAGCCCGACCTTAGCGAGCAATGAGCAGTTCTTC	TRBJ2-1	TRBV7-2	NA	many
CASEAIHQPQHF	TGTGCCAGCGAGGCGATTCATCAGCCCCAGCATTTT	TRBJ1-5	TRBV11-2	NA	many
CASSYSVTQPQHF	TGTGCCAGCAGTTACTCGGTAACTCAGCCCCAGCATTTT	TRBJ1-5	TRBV6-2/TRBV6-3	NA	many
CASSYGPFQFF	TGTGCCAGCAGTTACGGGCCGTTCCAGTTCTTC	TRBJ2-1	TRBV6-2/TRBV6-3	NA	many
CASSPGTYYGYTF	TGTGCCAGCAGTCCAGGGACGTACTATGGCTACACCTTC	TRBJ1-2	TRBV12-3/TRBV12-4	NA	many
CASSLEQVARTDTQYF	TGCGCCAGCAGCTTGGAACAGGTGGCGCGCACAGATACGCAGTATTTT	TRBJ2-3	TRBV5-1	NA	NA
CASTPRGGMGTGELFF	TGTGCCAGCACCCCCCGGGGGGGCATGGGAACCGGGGAGCTGTTTTTT	TRBJ2-2	TRBV27	TRBD2	many
CASSARGLTTGGELFF	TGTGCCAGCAGCGCGCGGGGGCTCACCACCGGGGGGGAGCTGTTTTTT	TRBJ2-2	TRBV7-3	NA	many
CASSEEGAFMDEQFF	TGTGCCAGCAGCGAGGAGGGAGCGTTCATGGATGAGCAGTTCTTC	TRBJ2-1	TRBV6-1	NA	NA
CASSEIRSSYEQYF	TGTGCCAGCAGTGAAATACGATCCTCCTACGAGCAGTACTTC	TRBJ2-7	TRBV2	NA	NA
CASSLGSLNTGELFF	TGTGCCAGCAGCTTGGGCAGCTTGAACACCGGGGAGCTGTTTTTT	TRBJ2-2	TRBV7-3	NA	NA
CASSQGLNSGTDTQYF	TGTGCCAGCAGCCAGGGACTCAATTCCGGCACAGATACGCAGTATTTT	TRBJ2-3	TRBV28	NA	many
CASSNSGSSYEQYF	TGCGCCAGCAGCAACAGCGGGAGCTCCTACGAGCAGTACTTC	TRBJ2-7	TRBV5-1	TRBD2	many
CASSLADREAAEAFF	TGTGCCAGCAGCTTAGCTGACAGGGAGGCCGCTGAAGCTTTCTTT	TRBJ1-1	TRBV7-9	TRBD1	many
CASSEPDGGRYGYTF	TGTGCCAGCAGTGAACCCGACGGGGGAAGGTATGGCTACACCTTC	TRBJ1-2	TRBV2	NA	many
CASSGGAGGSYEQYF	TGTGCCAGCAGCGGGGGGGCAGGCGGCTCCTACGAGCAGTACTTC	TRBJ2-7	TRBV7-2	NA	few
CASSDYRGESYNEQFF	TGTGCCAGCAGCGATTACAGGGGGGAGTCCTACAATGAGCAGTTCTTC	TRBJ2-1	TRBV11-2	TRBD1	NA
CASSPQGPGGDEQYF	TGTGCCAGTAGCCCCCAAGGGCCTGGGGGCGACGAGCAGTACTTC	TRBJ2-7	TRBV7-9	NA	NA
CASSPGGGWGPKSNEQFF	TGTGCCAGCAGCCCGGGAGGAGGTTGGGGCCCCAAGTCCAATGAGCAGTTCTTC	TRBJ2-1	TRBV9	TRBD2	many
CASSAGQGGSGANVLTF	TGTGCCAGCAGCGCAGGACAGGGGGGGTCTGGGGCCAACGTCCTGACTTTC	TRBJ2-6	TRBV9	TRBD1	many
CSARVGEKLFF	TGCAGTGCTAGAGTTGGGGAAAAACTGTTTTTT	TRBJ1-4	TRBV20-1	NA	many
CASSLTSNQPQHF	TGTGCCAGCAGCTTAACGTCTAATCAGCCCCAGCATTTT	TRBJ1-5	TRBV7-2	NA	NA
CSASLPETYSNQPQHF	TGCAGTGCCTCCCTTCCGGAGACATATAGCAATCAGCCCCAGCATTTT	TRBJ1-5	TRBV20-1	NA	NA
CAISEGETGELFF	TGTGCCATCAGTGAGGGTGAGACCGGGGAGCTGTTTTTT	TRBJ2-2	TRBV10-3	NA	many
CASIPSGTYYEQYF	TGTGCCAGCATTCCCTCGGGGACATATTACGAGCAGTACTTC	TRBJ2-7	TRBV28	NA	few
CASSEQTGTGLEKMFF	TGTGCCAGCAGTGAGCAAACCGGGACAGGGCTTGAAAAAATGTTTTTT	TRBJ1-4	TRBV6-1	TRBD1	NA
CASRPRTGQQETQYF	TGTGCCAGCAGACCCCGGACAGGGCAACAAGAGACCCAGTACTTC	TRBJ2-5	TRBV7-2	TRBD1	NA
CASRPAGVPTDTQYF	TGTGCCAGCAGGCCTGCGGGAGTTCCCACAGATACGCAGTATTTT	TRBJ2-3	TRBV6-1	TRBD2	many
CSVRNPRGYTF	TGCAGTGTAAGGAATCCACGTGGCTACACCTTC	TRBJ1-2	TRBV20-1	NA	many
CASSYVTSGRETSYNEQFF	TGTGCCAGCAGTTACGTTACTAGCGGGAGGGAAACCTCCTACAATGAGCAGTTCTTC	TRBJ2-1	TRBV6-5	TRBD2	many
CSARDGKGSYNSPLHF	TGCAGTGCTAGAGATGGCAAAGGGTCATATAATTCACCCCTCCACTTT	TRBJ1-6	TRBV20-1	NA	many
CAWSVGLGDEQFF	TGTGCCTGGAGTGTGGGGTTAGGAGATGAGCAGTTCTTC	TRBJ2-1	TRBV30	NA	many
CSARGSSTGELFF	TGCAGTGCTAGAGGATCCTCTACCGGGGAGCTGTTTTTT	TRBJ2-2	TRBV20-1	NA	many
CSARDPAPTGREQFF	TGCAGTGCTAGAGATCCGGCCCCGACCGGGAGGGAGCAGTTCTTC	TRBJ2-1	TRBV20-1	TRBD2	many
CASSSGGQTTDTQYF	TGTGCCAGCAGCTCAGGGGGACAGACCACAGATACGCAGTATTTT	TRBJ2-3	TRBV11-2	TRBD1	many
CASSQGTSGLRAEQYF	TGTGCCAGCAGCCAGGGGACTAGCGGGCTCCGCGCCGAGCAGTACTTC	TRBJ2-7	TRBV27	TRBD2	many
CASSYTPSSENTIYF	TGTGCCAGCAGTTACACACCAAGCTCTGAAAACACCATATATTTT	TRBJ1-3	TRBV6-5	NA	many
CASIRNRGGGANVLTF	TGTGCCAGTATCCGAAACCGCGGTGGCGGGGCCAACGTCCTGACTTTC	TRBJ2-6	TRBV19	NA	many
CASSFPYTEAFF	TGTGCCAGCAGTTTCCCCTATACTGAAGCTTTCTTT	TRBJ1-1	TRBV28	NA	many
CASSLARGVRDTQYF	TGTGCCAGCAGCTTAGCTAGAGGGGTCAGGGATACGCAGTATTTT	TRBJ2-3	TRBV11-1	NA	NA
CSAKTSGGPYEQYF	TGCAGTGCAAAGACTAGCGGGGGGCCGTACGAGCAGTACTTC	TRBJ2-7	TRBV20-1	TRBD2	medium-sized
CASSLGGGTDTQYF	TGTGCCAGCAGCTTGGGCGGGGGCACAGATACGCAGTATTTT	TRBJ2-3	TRBV5-4	NA	NA
CASSSDPGGSFADTQYF	TGCGCCAGCAGCTCAGACCCAGGCGGGAGTTTTGCAGATACGCAGTATTTT	TRBJ2-3	TRBV5-1	TRBD2	NA
CASSPPWGGSYNEQFF	TGTGCCAGCTCACCACCGTGGGGCGGTTCCTACAATGAGCAGTTCTTC	TRBJ2-1	TRBV18	NA	many
CASSHKPTGGAGEKLFF	TGCGCCAGCAGCCATAAACCGACAGGGGGGGCGGGCGAAAAACTGTTTTTT	TRBJ1-4	TRBV4-3	TRBD1	few
CASESGRATEAFF	TGTGCCAGCGAGTCAGGGCGCGCCACTGAAGCTTTCTTT	TRBJ1-1	TRBV6-1	NA	many
CASSFSSGSRETQYF	TGTGCCAGCAGTTTTTCTAGCGGGAGTAGAGAGACCCAGTACTTC	TRBJ2-5	TRBV28	TRBD2	many
CSASRPGQGISGANVLTF	TGCAGTGCTAGTCGTCCGGGACAGGGAATCTCTGGGGCCAACGTCCTGACTTTC	TRBJ2-6	TRBV20-1	TRBD1	many
CASSSGLSSYEQYF	TGTGCCAGCAGTTCGGGACTCTCCTCCTACGAGCAGTACTTC	TRBJ2-7	TRBV2	NA	many
CASSHGQGLTDTQYF	TGTGCCAGCAGCCATGGACAGGGGTTGACAGATACGCAGTATTTT	TRBJ2-3	TRBV7-9	TRBD1	many
CASSPAGVGQETQYF	TGCGCCAGCAGCCCAGCGGGAGTCGGCCAAGAGACCCAGTACTTC	TRBJ2-5	TRBV4-3	TRBD2	many
CASSQVSLLNTEAFF	TGTGCCAGCAGCCAAGTTAGCCTACTGAACACTGAAGCTTTCTTT	TRBJ1-1	TRBV4-2	NA	many